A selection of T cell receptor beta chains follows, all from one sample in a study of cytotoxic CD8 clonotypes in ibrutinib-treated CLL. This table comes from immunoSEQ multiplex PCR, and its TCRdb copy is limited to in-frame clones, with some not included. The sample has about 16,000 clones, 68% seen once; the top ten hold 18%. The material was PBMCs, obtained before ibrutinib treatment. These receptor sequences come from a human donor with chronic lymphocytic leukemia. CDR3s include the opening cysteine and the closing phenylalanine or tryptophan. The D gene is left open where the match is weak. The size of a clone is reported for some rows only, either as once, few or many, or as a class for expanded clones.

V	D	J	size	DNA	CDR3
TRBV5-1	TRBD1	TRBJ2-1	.	TGCGCCAGCAGCTCAGGACAGGCCTACAATGAGCAGTTCTTC	CASSSGQAYNEQFF
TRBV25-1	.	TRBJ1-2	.	TGTGCCAGCAGTGCGACAGTCAACTATGGCTACACCTTC	CASSATVNYGYTF
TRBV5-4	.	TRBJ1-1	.	TGTGCCAGCAGCTTGTGGGGGAACACTGAAGCTTTCTTT	CASSLWGNTEAFF
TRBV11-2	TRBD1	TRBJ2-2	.	TGTGCCAGCAGCATGACAGGGGCGGCCGGGGAGCTGTTTTTT	CASSMTGAAGELFF
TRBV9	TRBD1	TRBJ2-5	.	TGTGCCAGCAACCCGACAGGGCGAGGAGGTGAGACCCAGTACTTC	CASNPTGRGGETQYF
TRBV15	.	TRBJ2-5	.	TGTGCCACCAGCAGGGTGACAGTAGGTTTCGGGGAGACCCAGTACTTC	CATSRVTVGFGETQYF
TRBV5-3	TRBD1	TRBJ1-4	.	TGTGCCAGAAGCTTGCGGCACAGGGGAACTTCAACTAATGAAAAACTGTTTTTT	CARSLRHRGTSTNEKLFF
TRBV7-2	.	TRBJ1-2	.	TGTGCCAGCAGCTTAGGCAGCTCATTAAACTATGGCTACACCTTC	CASSLGSSLNYGYTF
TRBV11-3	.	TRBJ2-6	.	TGTGCCAGCAGCTTAGATTCGAGAATGGGGCTATCTGGGGCCAACGTCCTGACTTTC	CASSLDSRMGLSGANVLTF
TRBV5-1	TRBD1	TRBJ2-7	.	TGCGCCAGCAGCTTGGGACAGGGGGACGAGCAGTACTTC	CASSLGQGDEQYF
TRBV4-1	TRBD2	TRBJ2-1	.	TGCGCCAGCAGCCAAGATGCCGGGACTAGGGAGAACAATGAGCAGTTCTTC	CASSQDAGTRENNEQFF
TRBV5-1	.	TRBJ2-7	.	TGCGCCAGCAGCTTGGGACAGGACGAGCAGTACTTC	CASSLGQDEQYF
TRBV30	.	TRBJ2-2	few	TGTGCCTGGACCAAACTACGGTCGGGAGGGGAGCTGTTTTTT	CAWTKLRSGGELFF
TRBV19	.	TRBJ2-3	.	TGTGCCAGTAGTATGGGCAAAAGAAGCACAGATACGCAGTATTTT	CASSMGKRSTDTQYF
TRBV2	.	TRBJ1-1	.	TGTGCCAGCAGTTTCTCTACAGGGATTGGCACTGAAGCTTTCTTT	CASSFSTGIGTEAFF
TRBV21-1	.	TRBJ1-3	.	TGTGCCAGCAGCAAGTGGCAAGTGTCTGGAAACACCATATATTTT	CASSKWQVSGNTIYF
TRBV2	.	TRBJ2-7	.	TGTGCCAGCTCAGACAGGTTTTACTACGAGCAGTACTTC	CASSDRFYYEQYF
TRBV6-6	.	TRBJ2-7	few	TGTGCCAGCAGTTACGGCACCTACGAGCAGTACTTC	CASSYGTYEQYF
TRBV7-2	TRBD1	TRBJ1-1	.	TGTGCCAGCAGCTTAACCCAGGGGGCGACTGAAGCTTTCTTT	CASSLTQGATEAFF
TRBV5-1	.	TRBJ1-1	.	TGCGCCAGCACTCCGAAGGCAGGGGCGGCCACTGAAGCTTTCTTT	CASTPKAGAATEAFF
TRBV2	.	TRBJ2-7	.	TGTGCCAGCACCTCGGTGGGGGACGGGCCCTACGAGCAGTACTTC	CASTSVGDGPYEQYF
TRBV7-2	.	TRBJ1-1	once	TGTGCCAGCAGCTCCGCCTCCAGCTCTTTCGCCAGGGTGAACACTGAAGCTTTCTTT	CASSSASSSFARVNTEAFF
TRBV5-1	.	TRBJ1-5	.	TGCGCCAGCTGCCGGGAGGACTACTCAAAAAGCAATCAGCCCCAGCATTTT	CASCREDYSKSNQPQHF
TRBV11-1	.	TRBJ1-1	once	TGTGCCATACTTCCGGGACGTCTGGACACTGAAGCTTTCTTT	CAILPGRLDTEAFF
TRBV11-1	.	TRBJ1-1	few	TGTGCCAGCAGCCCTCAAGGAGGGAACACTGAAGCTTTCTTT	CASSPQGGNTEAFF